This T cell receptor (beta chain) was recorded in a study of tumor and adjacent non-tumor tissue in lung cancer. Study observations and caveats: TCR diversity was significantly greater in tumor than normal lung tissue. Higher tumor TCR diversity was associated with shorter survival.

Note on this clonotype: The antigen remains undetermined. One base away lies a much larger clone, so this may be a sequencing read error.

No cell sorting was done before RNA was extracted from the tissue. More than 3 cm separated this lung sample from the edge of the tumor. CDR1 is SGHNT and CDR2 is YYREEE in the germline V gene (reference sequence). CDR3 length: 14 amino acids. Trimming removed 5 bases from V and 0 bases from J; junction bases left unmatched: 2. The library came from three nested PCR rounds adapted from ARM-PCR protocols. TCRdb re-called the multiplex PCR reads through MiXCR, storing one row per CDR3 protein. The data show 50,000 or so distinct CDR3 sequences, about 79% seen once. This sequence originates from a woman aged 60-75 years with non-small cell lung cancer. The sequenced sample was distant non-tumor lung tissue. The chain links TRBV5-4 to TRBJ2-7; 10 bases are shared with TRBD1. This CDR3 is CASSWDRGSYEQYF. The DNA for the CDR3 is TGTGCCAGCAGTTGGGACAGGGGCTCCTACGAGCAGTACTTC.